The rows below give T cell receptor beta chains drawn from one sample of a study of high-grade serous ovarian cancer treatment subgroups. Only in-frame clones appear in the TCRdb table, and some are missing; sequencing was by immunoSEQ multiplex PCR. The profile shows approximately 5,800 clones, roughly three quarters of them singletons. The sample consisted of tumor tissue. The receptors originated from a human donor with high-grade serous ovarian cancer. CDR3s include the opening cysteine and the closing phenylalanine or tryptophan. D genes are given only for firm matches. Not every row has a clone size; where given, it reads once, few, many or a size class.

d_gene	v_gene	abundance	j_gene	CDR3aa	CDR3nt
NA	TRBV19	NA	TRBJ1-3	CASTPVHSGNTIYF	TGTGCCAGTACCCCGGTCCACTCTGGAAACACCATATATTTT
NA	TRBV7-8	NA	TRBJ2-5	CASSPPGVETQYF	TGTGCCAGCAGCCCCCCAGGGGTAGAGACCCAGTACTTC
NA	TRBV28	once	TRBJ1-2	CASSTLGLYGYTF	TGTGCCAGCAGCACACTGGGATTATATGGCTACACCTTC
NA	TRBV6-6	few	TRBJ2-2	CASSYRAGELFF	TGTGCCAGCAGTTACCGGGCCGGGGAGCTGTTTTTT
NA	TRBV7-3	NA	TRBJ2-3	CASSLNEGSTDTQYF	TGTGCCAGCAGCTTAAATGAGGGAAGCACAGATACGCAGTATTTT
NA	TRBV27	NA	TRBJ2-3	CASSFYPQYF	TGTGCCAGCAGTTTCTATCCGCAGTATTTT
NA	TRBV29-1	NA	TRBJ2-1	CSVETFKSSYNEQFF	TGCAGCGTTGAAACTTTCAAGAGCTCCTACAATGAGCAGTTCTTC
NA	TRBV6-5	NA	TRBJ1-5	CASSQSISNQPQHF	TGTGCCAGCAGTCAGAGCATTAGCAATCAGCCCCAGCATTTT
TRBD1	TRBV7-2	NA	TRBJ1-5	CASSPGTGDGQPQHF	TGTGCCAGCAGCCCCGGGACAGGGGACGGACAGCCCCAGCATTTT
NA	TRBV27	NA	TRBJ2-2	CASSPTYPNLELFF	TGTGCCAGCAGTCCGACATACCCCAACTTGGAGCTGTTTTTT
NA	TRBV5-6	NA	TRBJ2-7	CASSLVGDEQYF	TGTGCCAGCAGCTTGGTGGGCGACGAGCAGTACTTC
NA	TRBV4-1	NA	TRBJ1-2	CASSQDRAAYGYTF	TGCGCCAGCAGCCAAGATCGGGCAGCGTATGGCTACACCTTC
NA	TRBV5-8	NA	TRBJ2-7	CASSLRPISEQYF	TGTGCCAGCAGCTTAAGACCGATATCCGAGCAGTACTTC
NA	TRBV11-2	NA	TRBJ1-2	CASSLDYTNYGYTF	TGTGCCAGCAGCTTAGATTACACCAACTATGGCTACACCTTC
NA	TRBV7-2	NA	TRBJ1-2	CASSLQGSYGYTF	TGTGCCAGCAGCTTACAAGGAAGCTATGGCTACACCTTC
NA	TRBV29-1	NA	TRBJ2-1	CSVSGSSSYNEQFF	TGCAGCGTCTCGGGGTCTAGCTCCTACAATGAGCAGTTCTTC
TRBD1	TRBV6-6	NA	TRBJ1-2	CASSSGQGVRNYGYTF	TGTGCCAGCAGCTCGGGACAGGGGGTCAGGAACTATGGCTACACCTTC
NA	TRBV18	NA	TRBJ1-5	CASSPGFNQPQHF	TGTGCCAGCTCACCAGGCTTCAATCAGCCCCAGCATTTT
NA	TRBV28	NA	TRBJ1-1	CASRGLDTEAFF	TGTGCCAGCAGGGGTCTGGACACTGAAGCTTTCTTT
NA	TRBV7-7	NA	TRBJ2-5	CASSLRQEETQYF	TGTGCCAGCAGCTTACGCCAGGAAGAGACCCAGTACTTC
NA	TRBV7-2	NA	TRBJ2-7	CASTQWARYEQYF	TGTGCCAGCACCCAATGGGCCCGCTACGAGCAGTACTTC
NA	TRBV7-2	NA	TRBJ1-4	CASSSRGGGSVEKLFF	TGTGCCAGCAGCTCTAGGGGGGGCGGGTCAGTTGAAAAACTGTTTTTT
TRBD1	TRBV6-4	once	TRBJ1-1	CASRASKGQMNTEAFF	TGTGCCAGCAGAGCAAGCAAGGGACAGATGAACACTGAAGCTTTCTTT
NA	TRBV28	few	TRBJ2-7	CASITSRDTPYEQYF	TGTGCCAGCATCACCTCCCGGGACACCCCCTACGAGCAGTACTTC
NA	TRBV7-9	NA	TRBJ2-1	CASSRREGAINEQFF	TGTGCCAGCAGCCGCCGGGAGGGGGCGATCAATGAGCAGTTCTTC
TRBD1	TRBV2	NA	TRBJ1-1	CASSKGQGNTEAFF	TGTGCCAGCAGTAAGGGACAGGGTAACACTGAAGCTTTCTTT
NA	TRBV18	NA	TRBJ2-7	CASSSAPSAYEQYF	TGTGCCAGCTCCTCGGCTCCCTCCGCCTACGAGCAGTACTTC